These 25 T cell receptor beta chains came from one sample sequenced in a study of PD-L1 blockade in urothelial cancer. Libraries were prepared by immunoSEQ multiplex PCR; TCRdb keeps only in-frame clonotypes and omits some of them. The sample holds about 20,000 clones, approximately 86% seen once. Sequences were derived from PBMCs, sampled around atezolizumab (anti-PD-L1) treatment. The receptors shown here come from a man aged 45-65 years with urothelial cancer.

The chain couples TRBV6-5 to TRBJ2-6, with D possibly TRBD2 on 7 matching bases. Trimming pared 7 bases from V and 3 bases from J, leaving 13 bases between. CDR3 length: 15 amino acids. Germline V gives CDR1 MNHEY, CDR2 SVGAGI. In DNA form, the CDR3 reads TGTGCCAGCACCCAAGGGGGGGGTGGGGCCAACGTCCTGACTTTC. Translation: CASTQGGGGANVLTF.

CDR3 in DNA: TGCGCCAGCAGTCAGGGAATCCACCAGGGTAGACGCACTGAAGCTTTCTTT. This sequence encodes CASSQGIHQGRRTEAFF. This chain joins TRBV23-1 and TRBJ1-1; D is possibly TRBD1 (5 bases). TRBV23-1 is an ORF; its function is uncertain. V was pared by 3 bases and J by 4 bases, with 21 bases between. This CDR3 is built from 17 residues.

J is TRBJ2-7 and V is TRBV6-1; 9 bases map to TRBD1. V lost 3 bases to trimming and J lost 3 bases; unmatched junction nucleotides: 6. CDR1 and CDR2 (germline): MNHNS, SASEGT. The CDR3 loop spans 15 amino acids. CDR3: CASSDVGTGSYEQYF. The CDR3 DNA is TGTGCCAGCAGTGACGTAGGGACAGGGAGCTACGAGCAGTACTTC.

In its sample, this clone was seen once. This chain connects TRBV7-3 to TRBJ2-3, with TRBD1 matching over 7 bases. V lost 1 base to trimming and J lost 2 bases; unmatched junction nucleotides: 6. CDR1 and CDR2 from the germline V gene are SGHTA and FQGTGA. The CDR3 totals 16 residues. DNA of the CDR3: TGTGCCAGCAGCTTAAAGGGCAGGGGGTACACAGATACGCAGTATTTT. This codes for CASSLKGRGYTDTQYF. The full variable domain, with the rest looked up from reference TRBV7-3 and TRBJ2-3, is GAGVSQTPSNKVTEKGKYVELRCDPISGHTALYWYRQSLGQGPEFLIYFQGTGAADDSGLPNDRFFAVRPEGSVSTLKIQRTERGDSAVYLCASSLKGRGYTDTQYFGPGTRLTVL.

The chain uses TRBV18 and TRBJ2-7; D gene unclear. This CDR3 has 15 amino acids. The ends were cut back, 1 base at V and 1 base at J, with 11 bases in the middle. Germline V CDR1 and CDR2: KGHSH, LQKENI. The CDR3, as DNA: TGTGCCAGCTCACCACGGCAGACTGATTCCTACGAGCAGTACTTC. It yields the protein CASSPRQTDSYEQYF.

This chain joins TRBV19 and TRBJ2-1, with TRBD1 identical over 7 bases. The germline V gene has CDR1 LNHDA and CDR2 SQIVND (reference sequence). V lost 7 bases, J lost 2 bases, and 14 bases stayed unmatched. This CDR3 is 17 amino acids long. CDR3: CASNPLGTAVPYNEQFF. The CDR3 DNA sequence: TGTGCCAGTAATCCTCTCGGGACAGCCGTTCCCTACAATGAGCAGTTCTTC.

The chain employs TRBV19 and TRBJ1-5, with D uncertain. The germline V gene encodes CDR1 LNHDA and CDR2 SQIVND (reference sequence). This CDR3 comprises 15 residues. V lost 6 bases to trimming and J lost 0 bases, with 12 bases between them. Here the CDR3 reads CASSLGGISNQPQHF. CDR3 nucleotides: TGTGCCAGTAGCCTAGGCGGGATTAGCAATCAGCCCCAGCATTTT.

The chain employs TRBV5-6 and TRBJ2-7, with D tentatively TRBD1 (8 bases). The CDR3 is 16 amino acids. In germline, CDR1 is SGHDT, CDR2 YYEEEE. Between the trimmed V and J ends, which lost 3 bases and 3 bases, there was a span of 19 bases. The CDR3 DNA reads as TGTGCCAGCAGCTCCCACAGGGGGACTATCGTCTACGAGCAGTACTTC. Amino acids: CASSSHRGTIVYEQYF. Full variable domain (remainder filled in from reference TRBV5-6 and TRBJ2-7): DAGVTQSPTHLIKTRGQQVTLRCSPKSGHDTVSWYQQALGQGPQFIFQYYEEEERQRGNFPDRFSGHQFPNYSSELNVNALLLGDSALYLCASSSHRGTIVYEQYFGPGTRLTVT.

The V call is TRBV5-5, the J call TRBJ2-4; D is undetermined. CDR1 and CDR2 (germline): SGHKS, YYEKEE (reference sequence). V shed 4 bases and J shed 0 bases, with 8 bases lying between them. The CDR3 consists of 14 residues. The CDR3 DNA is TGTGCCAGCAGCCGACTGTTAGCCAAAAACATTCAGTACTTC. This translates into CASSRLLAKNIQYF.

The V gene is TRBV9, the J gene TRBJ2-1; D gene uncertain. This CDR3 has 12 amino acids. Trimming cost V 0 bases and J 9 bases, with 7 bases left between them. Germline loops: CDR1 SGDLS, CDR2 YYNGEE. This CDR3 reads CASSVDESEQFF. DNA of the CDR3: TGTGCCAGCAGCGTAGATGAGTCTGAGCAGTTCTTC.

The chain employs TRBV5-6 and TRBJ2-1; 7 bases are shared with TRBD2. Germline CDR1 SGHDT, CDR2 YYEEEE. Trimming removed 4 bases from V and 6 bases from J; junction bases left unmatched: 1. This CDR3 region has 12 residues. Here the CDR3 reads CASSRTSNEQFF. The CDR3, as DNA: TGTGCCAGCAGCCGGACTAGCAATGAGCAGTTCTTC. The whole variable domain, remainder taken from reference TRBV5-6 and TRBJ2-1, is DAGVTQSPTHLIKTRGQQVTLRCSPKSGHDTVSWYQQALGQGPQFIFQYYEEEERQRGNFPDRFSGHQFPNYSSELNVNALLLGDSALYLCASSRTSNEQFFGPGTRLTVL.

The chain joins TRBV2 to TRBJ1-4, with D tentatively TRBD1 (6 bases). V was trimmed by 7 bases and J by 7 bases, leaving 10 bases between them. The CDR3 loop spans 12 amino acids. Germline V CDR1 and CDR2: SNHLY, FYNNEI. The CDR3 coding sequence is TGTGCCAGCAACAGGGCGAGTGAAAAACTGTTTTTT. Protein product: CASNRASEKLFF.

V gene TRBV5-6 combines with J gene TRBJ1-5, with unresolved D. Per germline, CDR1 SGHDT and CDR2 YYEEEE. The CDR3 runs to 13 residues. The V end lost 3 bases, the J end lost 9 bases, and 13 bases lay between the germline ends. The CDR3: CASSSDVTGPQHF. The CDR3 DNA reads TGTGCCAGCAGCTCTGACGTTACGGGGCCCCAGCATTTT.

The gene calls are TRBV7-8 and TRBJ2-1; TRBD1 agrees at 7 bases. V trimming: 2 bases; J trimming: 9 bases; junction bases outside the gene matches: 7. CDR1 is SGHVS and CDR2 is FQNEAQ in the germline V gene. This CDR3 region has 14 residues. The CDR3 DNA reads TGTGCCAGCAGCTTAAACACAGGGGACGGTGAGCAGTTCTTC. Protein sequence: CASSLNTGDGEQFF.

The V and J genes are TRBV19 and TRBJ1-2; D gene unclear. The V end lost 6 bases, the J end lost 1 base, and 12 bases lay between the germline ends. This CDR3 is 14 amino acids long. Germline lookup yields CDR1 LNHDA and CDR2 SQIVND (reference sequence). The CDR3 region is CASSTSAVNYGYTF. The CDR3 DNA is TGTGCCAGTAGCACCTCAGCGGTTAACTATGGCTACACCTTC.

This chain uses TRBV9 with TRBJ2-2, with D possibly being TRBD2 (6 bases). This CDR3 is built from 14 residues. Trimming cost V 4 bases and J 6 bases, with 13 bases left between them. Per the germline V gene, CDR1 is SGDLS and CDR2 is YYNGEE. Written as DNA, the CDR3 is TGTGCCAGCAGCCAGAAGACGGGGGCCGGGGAGCTGTTTTTT. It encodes CASSQKTGAGELFF.

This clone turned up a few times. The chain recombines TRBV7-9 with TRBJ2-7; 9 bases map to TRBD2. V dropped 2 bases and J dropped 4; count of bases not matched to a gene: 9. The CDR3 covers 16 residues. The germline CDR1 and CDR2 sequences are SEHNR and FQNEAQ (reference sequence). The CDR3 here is CASSLYGGRVEYEQYF. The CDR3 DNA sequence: TGTGCCAGCAGCTTATATGGCGGGAGGGTTGAGTACGAGCAGTACTTC.

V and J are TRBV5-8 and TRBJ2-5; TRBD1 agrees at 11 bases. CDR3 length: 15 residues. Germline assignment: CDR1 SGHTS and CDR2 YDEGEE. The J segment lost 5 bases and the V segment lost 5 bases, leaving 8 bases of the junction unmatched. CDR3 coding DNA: TGTGCCAGCAGTCGGAGGACAGGGGGCGATGAGACCCAGTACTTC. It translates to CASSRRTGGDETQYF.

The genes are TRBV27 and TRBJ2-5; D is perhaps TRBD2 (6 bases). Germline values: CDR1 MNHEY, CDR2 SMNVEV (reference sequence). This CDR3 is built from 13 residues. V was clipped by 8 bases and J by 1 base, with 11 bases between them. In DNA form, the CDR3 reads TGTGCCAGCCGCCGCGGGGCCCAAGAGACCCAGTACTTC. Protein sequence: CASRRGAQETQYF.

DNA of the CDR3: TGTGCCAGCAGCTCGGGGGGTTCCTACGAGCAGTACTTC. It encodes CASSSGGSYEQYF. The chain has TRBV5-6 and TRBJ2-7; 7 bases are shared with TRBD2. The CDR3 covers 13 residues. The V gene's germline CDR1 is SGHDT and CDR2 YYEEEE. After removal of 3 bases from V and 1 base from J, the junction contained 1 base not matched to a gene.

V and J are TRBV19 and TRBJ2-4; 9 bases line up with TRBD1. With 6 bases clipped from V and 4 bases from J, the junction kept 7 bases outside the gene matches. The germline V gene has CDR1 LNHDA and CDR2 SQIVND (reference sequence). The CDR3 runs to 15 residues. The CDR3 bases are TGTGCCAGTAGGACGGCCGGGACAGGGAAAAACATTCAGTACTTC. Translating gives CASRTAGTGKNIQYF.

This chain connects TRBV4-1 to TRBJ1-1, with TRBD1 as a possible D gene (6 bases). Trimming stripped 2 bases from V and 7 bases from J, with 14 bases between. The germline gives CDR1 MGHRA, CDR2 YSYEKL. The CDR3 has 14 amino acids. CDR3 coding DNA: TGCGCCAGCAGCCAACCGACGGGGGGCGGTGAAGCTTTCTTT. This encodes CASSQPTGGGEAFF.

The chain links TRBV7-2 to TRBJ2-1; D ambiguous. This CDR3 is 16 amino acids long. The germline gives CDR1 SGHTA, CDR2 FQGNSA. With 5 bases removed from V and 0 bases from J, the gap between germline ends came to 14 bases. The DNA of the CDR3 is TGTGCCAGCAGCCGCCCCCACCAGAACTCCTACAATGAGCAGTTCTTC. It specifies CASSRPHQNSYNEQFF.

Here the CDR3 reads CASSARLNTDTQYF. CDR3 in DNA: TGTGCCAGCAGTGCTCGGTTAAACACAGATACGCAGTATTTT. V and J are TRBV6-1 and TRBJ2-3; D not resolved. This CDR3 has 14 residues. V was shortened by 4 bases and J by 2 bases, with 10 bases between the two germline ends. CDR1 MNHNS and CDR2 SASEGT come from the germline V gene.

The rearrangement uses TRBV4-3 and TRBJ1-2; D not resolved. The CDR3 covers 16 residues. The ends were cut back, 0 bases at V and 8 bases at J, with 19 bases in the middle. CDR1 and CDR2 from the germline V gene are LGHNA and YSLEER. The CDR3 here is CASSQEKWTALSGYTF. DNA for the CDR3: TGCGCCAGCAGCCAAGAAAAATGGACTGCATTATCGGGCTACACCTTC.